The T cell receptor (beta chain) described here comes from a study of regulatory T cells in long-lasting Graves disease. Overall study findings and caveats: Thyroid tissue went unstudied; only peripheral blood was examined.

Looked up from germline, CDR1 is MNHEY and CDR2 is SVGEGT. Trimming stripped 2 bases from V and 0 bases from J, with 13 bases between. This CDR3 is built from 16 residues. This clonotype was counted ten times or more. Its antigen is not identified. TCR beta libraries were built with iRepertoire HTBI primers and Arm-PCR of CDR3 regions. TCRdb processed the multiplex PCR reads anew with MiXCR; each CDR3 protein has one entry. Of about 500,000 distinct CDR3 sequences in the sample, approximately 12% were seen once. As to time point: newly diagnosed GD, antithyroid drugs for less than 3 months. Construction of the TCR library relied on RNA isolated from PBMCs. This sample also belongs to another study, concerning T cells in Graves' hyperthyroidism and ophthalmopathy.

The specimen was peripheral blood mononuclear cells (PBMCs), collected at new diagnosis, from a patient treated with antithyroid drugs. The gene calls are TRBV6-2 or TRBV6-3 and TRBJ1-2, with D possibly being TRBD1 (6 bases). This TCR was sampled from a woman in her thirties with Graves disease. CDR3 in DNA: TGTGCCAGCAGTTACGACGGACAGAGTTCTAACTATGGCTACACCTTC. It specifies CASSYDGQSSNYGYTF.